This record covers a single TCR beta chain. The data were produced by immunoSEQ multiplex PCR, yet TCRdb's version contains in-frame clones alone and is incomplete. This table holds around 200,000 clones, 86% found once. This record belongs to a study of blood T cell repertoires in COVID-19. Cohorts were assigned according to the clinical history that participants reported. Exposed volunteers were people who met a COVID-19 case within 2 weeks before study entry. The CDR3 is made up of 19 amino acids. The clonotype was recovered from a woman aged 25-40 years who had been exposed to COVID-19. Sequencing input: PBMCs or T cells enriched from blood (not recorded which). The chain employs TRBV21-1 and TRBJ2-7; no check of the table's D call, TRBD2, against the DNA was made. TRBV21-1 has pseudogene status. The CDR3, as DNA: TGTGCCAGCAGCAAAGAGCGGATCCAAATACTACTCCGCCAGTTGAAGCAGTACTTC. Amino acid sequence: CASSKERIQILLRQLKQYF.